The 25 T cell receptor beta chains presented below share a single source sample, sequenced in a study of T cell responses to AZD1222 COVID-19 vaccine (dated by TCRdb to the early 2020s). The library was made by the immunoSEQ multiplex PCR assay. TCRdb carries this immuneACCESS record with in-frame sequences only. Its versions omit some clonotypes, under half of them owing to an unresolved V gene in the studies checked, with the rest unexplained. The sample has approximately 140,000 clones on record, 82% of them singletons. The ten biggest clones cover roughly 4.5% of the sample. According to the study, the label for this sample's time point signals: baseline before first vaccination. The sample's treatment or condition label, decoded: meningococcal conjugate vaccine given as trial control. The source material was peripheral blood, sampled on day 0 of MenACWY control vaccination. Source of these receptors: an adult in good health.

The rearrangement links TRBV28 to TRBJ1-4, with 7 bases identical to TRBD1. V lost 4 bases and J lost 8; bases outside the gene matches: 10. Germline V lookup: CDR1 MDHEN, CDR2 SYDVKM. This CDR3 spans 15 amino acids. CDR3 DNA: TGTGCCAGCAGTTCGAATAAGGGACAGTCAGAAAAACTGTTTTTT. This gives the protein CASSSNKGQSEKLFF. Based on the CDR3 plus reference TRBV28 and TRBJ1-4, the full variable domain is DVKVTQSSRYLVKRTGEKVFLECVQDMDHENMFWYRQDPGLGLRLIYFSYDVKMKEKGDIPEGYSVSREKKERFSLILESASTNQTSMYLCASSSNKGQSEKLFFGSGTQLSVL.

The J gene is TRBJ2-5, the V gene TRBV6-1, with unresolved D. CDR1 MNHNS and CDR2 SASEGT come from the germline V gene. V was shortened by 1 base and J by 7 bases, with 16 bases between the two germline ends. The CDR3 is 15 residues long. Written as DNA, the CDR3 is TGTGCCAGCAGTGAAGACCCGGCCCCTTCTAGGACCCAGTACTTC. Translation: CASSEDPAPSRTQYF.

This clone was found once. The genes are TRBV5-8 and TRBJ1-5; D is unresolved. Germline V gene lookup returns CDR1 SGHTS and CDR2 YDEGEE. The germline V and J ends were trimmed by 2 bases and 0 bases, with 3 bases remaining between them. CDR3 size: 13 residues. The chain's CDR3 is CASSFASNQPQHF. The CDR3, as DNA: TGTGCCAGCAGCTTTGCTAGCAATCAGCCCCAGCATTTT.

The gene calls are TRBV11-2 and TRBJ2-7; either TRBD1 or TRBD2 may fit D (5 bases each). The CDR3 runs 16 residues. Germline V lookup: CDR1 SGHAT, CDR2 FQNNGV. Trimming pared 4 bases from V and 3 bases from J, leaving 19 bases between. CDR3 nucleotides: TGTGCCAGCAGCTCCCCCCTCGGGGCTGCACTCTACGAGCAGTACTTC. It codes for CASSSPLGAALYEQYF.

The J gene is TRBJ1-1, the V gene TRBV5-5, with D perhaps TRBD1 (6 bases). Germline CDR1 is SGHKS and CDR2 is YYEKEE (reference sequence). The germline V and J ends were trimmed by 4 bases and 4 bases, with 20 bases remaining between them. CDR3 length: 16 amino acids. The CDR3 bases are TGTGCCAGCAGCCAGTATACAGGGATTCGTGGCACTGAAGCTTTCTTT. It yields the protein CASSQYTGIRGTEAFF.

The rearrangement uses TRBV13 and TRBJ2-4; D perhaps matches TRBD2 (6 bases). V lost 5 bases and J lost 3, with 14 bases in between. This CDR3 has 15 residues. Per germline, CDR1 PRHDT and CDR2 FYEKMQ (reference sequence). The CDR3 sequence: CASSPEAGYKNIQYF. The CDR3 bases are TGTGCCAGCAGCCCAGAGGCGGGGTACAAAAACATTCAGTACTTC.

For the CDR3, the DNA is TGTGCCAGTAGTCCGCGGGGGGGTTACAACTATGGCTACACCTTC. Encoded protein: CASSPRGGYNYGYTF. The chain recombines TRBV19 with TRBJ1-2, with D possibly TRBD1 on 5 matching bases. In germline, CDR1 is LNHDA, CDR2 SQIVND (reference sequence). The CDR3 runs to 15 residues. The V gene lost 5 bases and the J gene lost 2 bases, with 15 bases spanning the gap.

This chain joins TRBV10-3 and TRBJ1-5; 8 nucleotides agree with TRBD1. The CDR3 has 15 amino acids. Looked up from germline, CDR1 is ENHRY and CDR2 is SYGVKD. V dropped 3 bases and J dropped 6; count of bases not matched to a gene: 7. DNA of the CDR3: TGTGCCATCAGTGACGGACAGGGAAGGGGTCAGCCCCAGCATTTT. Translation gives CAISDGQGRGQPQHF.

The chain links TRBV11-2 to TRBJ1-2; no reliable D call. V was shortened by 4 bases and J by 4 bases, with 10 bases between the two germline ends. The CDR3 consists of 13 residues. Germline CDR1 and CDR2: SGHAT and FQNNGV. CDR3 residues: CASSSGRSYGYTF. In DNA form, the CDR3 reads TGTGCCAGCAGCTCCGGACGGAGCTATGGCTACACCTTC.

CDR3 loop: CASNPGQTNSPLHF. In DNA, the CDR3 is TGTGCCAGCAATCCGGGACAGACTAATTCACCCCTCCACTTT. The chain is built from TRBV6-5 and TRBJ1-6; 7 bases match TRBD1. Losses at the gene ends were 7 bases for V and 6 bases for J; bases not matched to a gene: 6. Germline values: CDR1 MNHEY, CDR2 SVGAGI. The CDR3 length is 14 residues.

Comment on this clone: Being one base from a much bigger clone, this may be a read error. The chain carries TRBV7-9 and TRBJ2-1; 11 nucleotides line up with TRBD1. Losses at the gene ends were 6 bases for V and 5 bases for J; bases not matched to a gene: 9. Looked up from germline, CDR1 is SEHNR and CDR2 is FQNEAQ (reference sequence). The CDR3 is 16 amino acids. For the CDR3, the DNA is TGTGCCAGCAGAGGCCGGGACAGGGGGGGGGACAATGAGCAGTTCTTC. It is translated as CASRGRDRGGDNEQFF.

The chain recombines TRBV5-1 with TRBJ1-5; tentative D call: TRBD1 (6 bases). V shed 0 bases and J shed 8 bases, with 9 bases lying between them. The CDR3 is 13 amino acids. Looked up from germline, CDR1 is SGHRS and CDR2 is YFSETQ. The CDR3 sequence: CASSLDSGEPQHF. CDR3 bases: TGCGCCAGCAGCTTGGATTCAGGGGAGCCCCAGCATTTT.

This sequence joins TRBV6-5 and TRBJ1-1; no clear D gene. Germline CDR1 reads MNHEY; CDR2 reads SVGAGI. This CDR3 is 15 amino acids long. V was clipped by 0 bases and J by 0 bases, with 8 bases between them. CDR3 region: CASSYSSGLNTEAFF. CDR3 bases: TGTGCCAGCAGTTACTCCTCCGGATTGAACACTGAAGCTTTCTTT.

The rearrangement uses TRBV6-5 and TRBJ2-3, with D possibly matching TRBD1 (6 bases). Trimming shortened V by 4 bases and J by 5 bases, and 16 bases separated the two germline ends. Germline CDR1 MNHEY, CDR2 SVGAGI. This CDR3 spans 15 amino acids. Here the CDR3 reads CASSSKWTDRDTQYF. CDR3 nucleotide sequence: TGTGCCAGCAGTTCAAAGTGGACGGACAGAGATACGCAGTATTTT.

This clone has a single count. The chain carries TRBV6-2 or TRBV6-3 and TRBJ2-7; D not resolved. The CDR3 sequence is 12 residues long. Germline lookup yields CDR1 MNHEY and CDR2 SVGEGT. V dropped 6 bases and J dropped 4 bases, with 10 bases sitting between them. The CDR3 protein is CASSMDGYEQYV. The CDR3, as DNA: TGTGCCAGCAGCATGGACGGATACGAGCAGTACGTC.

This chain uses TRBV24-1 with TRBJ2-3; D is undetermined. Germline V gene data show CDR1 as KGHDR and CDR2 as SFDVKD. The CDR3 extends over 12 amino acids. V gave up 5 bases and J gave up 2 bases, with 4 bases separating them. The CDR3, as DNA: TGTGCCACCAGTGGGGTCACAGATACGCAGTATTTT. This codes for CATSGVTDTQYF.

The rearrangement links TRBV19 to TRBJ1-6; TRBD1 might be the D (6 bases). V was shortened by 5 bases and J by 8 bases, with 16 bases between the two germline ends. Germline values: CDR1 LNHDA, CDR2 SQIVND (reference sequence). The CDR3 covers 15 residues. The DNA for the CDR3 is TGTGCCAGTAGTGCGTCAGGGGCTTCCCATTCACCCCTCCACTTT. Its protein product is CASSASGASHSPLHF.

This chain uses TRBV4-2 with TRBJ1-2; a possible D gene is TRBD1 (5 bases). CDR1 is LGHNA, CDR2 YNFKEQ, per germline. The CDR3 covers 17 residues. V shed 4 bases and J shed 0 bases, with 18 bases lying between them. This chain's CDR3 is CASSPNPGTLANYGYTF. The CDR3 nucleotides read TGTGCCAGCAGCCCCAACCCGGGGACGCTTGCTAACTATGGCTACACCTTC.

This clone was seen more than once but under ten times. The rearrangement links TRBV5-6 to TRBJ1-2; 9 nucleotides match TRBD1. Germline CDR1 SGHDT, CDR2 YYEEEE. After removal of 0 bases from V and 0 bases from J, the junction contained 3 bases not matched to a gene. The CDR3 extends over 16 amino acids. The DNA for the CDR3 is TGTGCCAGCAGCTTGGTCACAGGGGGCCCTAACTATGGCTACACCTTC. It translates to CASSLVTGGPNYGYTF.

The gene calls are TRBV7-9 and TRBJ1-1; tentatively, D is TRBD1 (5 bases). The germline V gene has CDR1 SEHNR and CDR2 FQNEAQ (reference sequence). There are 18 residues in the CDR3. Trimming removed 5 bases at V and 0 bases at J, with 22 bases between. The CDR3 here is CASSQRGTQSRMNTEAFF. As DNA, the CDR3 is TGTGCCAGCAGCCAGCGGGGGACCCAGTCCCGTATGAACACTGAAGCTTTCTTT.

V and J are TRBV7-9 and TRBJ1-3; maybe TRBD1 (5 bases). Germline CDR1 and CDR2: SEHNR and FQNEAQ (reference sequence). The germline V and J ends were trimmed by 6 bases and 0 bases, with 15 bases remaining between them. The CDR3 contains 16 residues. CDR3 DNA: TGTGCCAGCAGTTACTCGGGACCGTCCTCTGGAAACACCATATATTTT. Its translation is CASSYSGPSSGNTIYF.

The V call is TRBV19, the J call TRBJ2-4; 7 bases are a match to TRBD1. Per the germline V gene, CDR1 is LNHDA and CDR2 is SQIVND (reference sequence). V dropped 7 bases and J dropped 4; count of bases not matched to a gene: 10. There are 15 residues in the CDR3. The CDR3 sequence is CASTGPRDRKNIQYF. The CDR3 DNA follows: TGTGCCAGTACGGGCCCCCGGGACAGAAAAAACATTCAGTACTTC.

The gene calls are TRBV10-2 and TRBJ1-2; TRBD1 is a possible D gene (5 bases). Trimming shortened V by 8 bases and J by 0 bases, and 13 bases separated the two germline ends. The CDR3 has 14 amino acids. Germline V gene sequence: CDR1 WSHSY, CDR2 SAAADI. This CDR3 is CASSEGHPNYGYTF. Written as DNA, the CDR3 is TGCGCCAGCTCCGAGGGGCACCCTAACTATGGCTACACCTTC.

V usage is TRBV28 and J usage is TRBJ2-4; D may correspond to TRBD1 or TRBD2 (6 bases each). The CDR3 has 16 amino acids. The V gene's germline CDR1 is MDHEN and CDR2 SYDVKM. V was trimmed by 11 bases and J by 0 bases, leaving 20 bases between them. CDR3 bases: TGTGCCTCTAAAGAGGGGGGTTTCTTAGCCAAAAACATTCAGTACTTC. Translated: CASKEGGFLAKNIQYF.

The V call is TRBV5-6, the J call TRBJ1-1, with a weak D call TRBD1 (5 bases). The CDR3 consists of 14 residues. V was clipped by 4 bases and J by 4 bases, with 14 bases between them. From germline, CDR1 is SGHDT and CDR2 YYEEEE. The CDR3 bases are TGTGCCAGCAGCCAGCGACAGATGGGCACTGAAGCTTTCTTT. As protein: CASSQRQMGTEAFF.